This T cell receptor beta chain emerged from a study of beta chain features in type 1 diabetes. The authors reverse transcribed all of the isolated RNA, so sequencing captured expressed TCRB transcripts. Using immunoSEQ multiplex PCR, the repertoire was profiled, and TCRdb retains in-frame clones only, with some absent. Of around 690,000 clones in the sample, under 15% were seen once. This clone has only a few counts. Antigen specificity is unknown. Study conclusions and caveats: TCRB CDR3s were moderately but significantly shorter in Type 1 diabetes patients in all four CD4+ subsets.

CDR3 size: 15 residues. Trimming removed 1 base from V and 4 bases from J, with 11 bases in between. The germline gives CDR1 SGHTA, CDR2 FQGNSA. Cell sorting via CD45RO/CCR7/CD25/CD127/CD95/CD27 was performed to obtain CD4+ naive, central memory, regulatory and stem cell-like memory cells. The clonotype originates from a man aged 25-45 years with type 1 diabetes. This chain connects TRBV7-2 to TRBJ1-5, with unresolved D. The material sequenced was naive CD4+ T cells from blood. CDR3 region: CASSLEWGSNQPQHF. DNA of the CDR3: TGTGCCAGCAGCTTAGAATGGGGATCGAATCAGCCCCAGCATTTT.